This T cell receptor beta chain was identified in a study of cytomegalovirus exposure and HLA in healthy donors. PCR amplification relied on 60 Vbeta primers (plus 13 Jbeta primers). Libraries were prepared by immunoSEQ multiplex PCR; TCRdb keeps only in-frame clonotypes and omits some of them. The sample includes around 300,000 clones, 70% to 90% of them seen just once. This receptor was identified in a woman aged 18-30 years in good health and CMV-seronegative. The sample comprised PBMCs.

DNA for the CDR3: TGTGCCAGCAGCTTAGGGGCGGGGGCGGGGGGCCCTTACAATGAGCAGTTCTTC. Amino acids: CASSLGAGAGGPYNEQFF. The chain links TRBV7-9 to TRBJ2-1, with 8 bases lining up with TRBD2. The V gene's germline CDR1 is SEHNR and CDR2 FQNEAQ (reference sequence). The trim removed 1 base at V and 4 bases at J, leaving 12 bases unmatched. The CDR3 sequence is 18 residues long.